These 23 T cell receptor beta chains originate from one sample sequenced in a study of CD8 T cells in Susac syndrome. Reverse transcription used roughly 0.45 to 1 ug RNA and random hexamers. In TCRdb, the immunoSEQ multiplex PCR reads were re-called with MiXCR into one record per CDR3 protein. The data hold around 200,000 distinct CDR3 sequences, with just under 95% observed a single time. Sequenced: CD4+ T cells from PBMCs. These TCRs come from a human donor with Susac syndrome.

The gene calls are TRBV20-1 and TRBJ2-1, with D perhaps TRBD2 (5 bases). CDR1 DFQATT and CDR2 SNEGSKA come from the germline V gene (reference sequence). The CDR3 consists of 15 residues. V was shortened by 3 bases and J by 3 bases, with 15 bases between the two germline ends. DNA of the CDR3: TGCAGTGCTAGGGCGTACGGGGTTCGCTACAATGAGCAGTTCTTC. Its protein is CSARAYGVRYNEQFF.

J is TRBJ2-2 and V is TRBV5-1; 15 nucleotides line up with TRBD2. The CDR3 has 18 amino acids. CDR1 is SGHRS and CDR2 is YFSETQ in the germline V gene. With V trimmed by 3 bases and J by 5 bases, 8 bases remained unmatched. Written as DNA, the CDR3 is TGCGCCAGCAGCTCGTGGACTAGCGGGGGGGCGGAAACCGGGGAGCTGTTTTTT. Translating it yields CASSSWTSGGAETGELFF.

The CDR3 here is CASSLFNGISPYEQYF. Here the CDR3 DNA reads TGTGCCAGCAGCTTATTTAACGGGATCTCTCCCTACGAGCAGTACTTC. This chain uses TRBV11-2 with TRBJ2-7; possibly TRBD2 for D (5 bases). The CDR3 contains 16 residues. Germline V gene lookup returns CDR1 SGHAT and CDR2 FQNNGV. Trimming took off 2 bases at V and 2 bases at J, with 16 bases between the two ends.

The V call is TRBV27, the J call TRBJ2-3; unclear D gene. Germline lookup yields CDR1 MNHEY and CDR2 SMNVEV (reference sequence). CDR3 size: 13 residues. Trimming removed 7 bases from V and 1 base from J, with 9 bases in between. CDR3 amino acids: CASTGDGTDTQYF. In DNA form, the CDR3 reads TGTGCCAGCACTGGAGATGGCACAGATACGCAGTATTTT.

The chain carries TRBV14 and TRBJ2-5; no firm D call. The germline V and J ends were trimmed by 3 bases and 9 bases, with 8 bases remaining between them. CDR3 length equals 11 residues. CDR1 is SGHDN and CDR2 is FVKESK in the germline V gene. As DNA, the CDR3 is TGTGCCAGCAGCCAGAGGCTGTCCCAGTACTTC. Translation: CASSQRLSQYF.

The chain employs TRBV29-1 and TRBJ2-7; TRBD2 matches 12 bases. Germline V lookup: CDR1 SQVTM, CDR2 ANQGSEA. Trimming took 3 bases from V and 4 from J; bases not matched to a gene: 4. CDR3 length equals 14 residues. The CDR3 here is CSVDTGTSGYEQYF. In DNA, the CDR3 is TGCAGCGTTGATACCGGGACTAGCGGGTACGAGCAGTACTTC.

The chain employs TRBV2 and TRBJ2-5; D perhaps matches TRBD1 (5 bases). Deletions cut 6 bases from V and 5 bases from J, with 13 bases between. Looked up from germline, CDR1 is SNHLY and CDR2 is FYNNEI. The CDR3 totals 13 residues. CDR3 sequence (DNA): TGTGCCAGCAGCCCGGACATCTCCGAGACCCAGTACTTC. Residues: CASSPDISETQYF. Using reference TRBV2 and TRBJ2-5 for the parts outside the CDR3, the full variable domain is EPEVTQTPSHQVTQMGQEVILRCVPISNHLYFYWYRQILGQKVEFLVSFYNNEISEKSEIFDDQFSVERPDGSNFTLKIRSTKLEDSAMYFCASSPDISETQYFGPGTRLLVL.

The V and J genes are TRBV15 and TRBJ1-4; D remains ambiguous. CDR1 is LNHNV, CDR2 YYDKDF, per germline (reference sequence). V was trimmed by 0 bases and J by 8 bases, leaving 7 bases between them. The CDR3 spans 13 residues. The CDR3 coding sequence is TGTGCCACCAGCAGAGATCAAGGGGAAAAACTGTTTTTT. It encodes CATSRDQGEKLFF.

The J gene is TRBJ2-7, the V gene TRBV12-3 or TRBV12-4; D is unclear. With 1 base removed from V and 4 bases from J, the gap between germline ends came to 8 bases. This CDR3 contains 13 residues. The CDR3: CASSLEGRYEQYF. The CDR3 DNA reads TGTGCCAGCAGTTTAGAGGGAAGGTACGAGCAGTACTTC.

This sequence joins TRBV20-1 and TRBJ2-3, with 7 bases lining up with TRBD2. Germline values: CDR1 DFQATT, CDR2 SNEGSKA (reference sequence). This CDR3 has 15 amino acids. J gave up 1 base and V 6 bases, and 10 bases lay outside the gene matches. CDR3 amino acids: CSAGGTRRGTDTQYF. The CDR3 DNA sequence: TGCAGTGCGGGGGGGACCCGCCGGGGCACAGATACGCAGTATTTT.

V gene TRBV10-3 combines with J gene TRBJ1-1, with unresolved D. V lost 8 bases, J lost 2 bases, and 18 bases lay in between. The CDR3 has 15 amino acids. Per the germline V gene, CDR1 is ENHRY and CDR2 is SYGVKD. CDR3 sequence (DNA): TGTGCCATCGGCAGCACCGGGGTATCCAACACTGAAGCTTTCTTT. This sequence encodes CAIGSTGVSNTEAFF.

The chain joins TRBV20-1 to TRBJ2-5; D remains ambiguous. CDR1 DFQATT and CDR2 SNEGSKA come from the germline V gene (reference sequence). V was cut by 6 bases and J by 3 bases, with 20 bases left in between. CDR3 length equals 15 residues. In nucleotides, the CDR3 is TGCAGTGCCCTCAACCGGACGGCTGGGGAAGAGACCCAGTACTTC. Amino acid sequence: CSALNRTAGEETQYF.

The chain carries TRBV7-9 and TRBJ2-7; D is possibly TRBD1 (5 bases). From germline, CDR1 is SEHNR and CDR2 FQNEAQ (reference sequence). The CDR3 is 13 amino acids. The V end lost 5 bases, the J end lost 6 bases, and 14 bases lay between the germline ends. This CDR3 is CASSGRYGAEQYF. DNA for the CDR3: TGTGCCAGCAGCGGCCGATATGGGGCCGAGCAGTACTTC.

The count of this clonotype is one. The rearrangement joins TRBV30 to TRBJ1-2; unclear D gene. The germline V gene encodes CDR1 GTSNPN and CDR2 SVGIG (reference sequence). V lost 4 bases and J lost 2, with 5 bases in between. The CDR3 has 11 residues. The DNA for the CDR3 is TGTGCCTGGAAAGGGAACTATGGCTACACCTTC. Encoded protein: CAWKGNYGYTF.

The V call is TRBV19, the J call TRBJ2-1, with 12 bases identical to TRBD2. CDR1 is LNHDA, CDR2 SQIVND, per germline (reference sequence). The CDR3 runs 16 residues. The junction had 5 bases not matched to a gene; V was cut back by 4 bases and J by 4 bases. The CDR3 bases are TGTGCCAGTAGTACACTAGCGGGAGGAGGATACAATGAGCAGTTCTTC. Translation gives CASSTLAGGGYNEQFF.

In this sample, this clonotype turned up once. The chain is built from TRBV29-1 and TRBJ1-2; the match to TRBD1 covers 7 bases. V lost 5 bases to trimming and J lost 4 bases; unmatched junction nucleotides: 10. The CDR3 is 14 residues long. Germline V gene lookup returns CDR1 SQVTM and CDR2 ANQGSEA. In DNA form, the CDR3 reads TGCAGCGTTCGTATTACCTCAGGGGGCTATGGCTACACCTTC. Its protein product is CSVRITSGGYGYTF.

This chain connects TRBV2 to TRBJ1-5; 7 nucleotides match TRBD1. V shed 7 bases and J 0 bases; nucleotides not matched to a gene: 9. The CDR3 loop spans 16 amino acids. Germline assignment: CDR1 SNHLY and CDR2 FYNNEI. The CDR3 reads CASTGTVGVSNQPQHF. CDR3 DNA sequence: TGTGCCAGCACCGGGACAGTGGGAGTTAGCAATCAGCCCCAGCATTTT.

V gene TRBV28 combines with J gene TRBJ1-2; D not certain. V lost 4 bases and J lost 4, with 10 bases in between. The CDR3 is made up of 13 amino acids. Per the germline V gene, CDR1 is MDHEN and CDR2 is SYDVKM. CDR3 region: CASSYRTLYGYTF. CDR3 sequence (DNA): TGTGCCAGCAGTTACAGAACTCTCTATGGCTACACCTTC.

The chain has TRBV4-3 and TRBJ2-5, with D perhaps TRBD1 or TRBD2 (5 bases each). Trimming pared 0 bases from V and 6 bases from J, leaving 11 bases between. The CDR3 is 14 amino acids. The germline V gene has CDR1 LGHNA and CDR2 YSLEER. The CDR3 DNA reads TGCGCCAGCAGCCAAGATGAGGGACCGAAGACCCAGTACTTC. This encodes CASSQDEGPKTQYF.

V usage is TRBV4-1 and J usage is TRBJ2-1; 8 bases map to TRBD2. V gave up 0 bases and J gave up 0 bases; unmatched junction bases: 4. This CDR3 contains 17 residues. The germline V gene encodes CDR1 MGHRA and CDR2 YSYEKL. This CDR3 is CASSQDRSGSSYNEQFF. The CDR3 nucleotides read TGCGCCAGCAGCCAAGATCGCAGCGGGAGCTCCTACAATGAGCAGTTCTTC.

The chain is built from TRBV29-1 and TRBJ2-1; D remains unclear. Trimming removed 7 bases from V and 0 bases from J, with 10 bases in between. This CDR3 has 13 residues. The germline gives CDR1 SQVTM, CDR2 ANQGSEA. CDR3 amino acids: CSGLPSSYNEQFF. The CDR3 DNA sequence: TGCAGCGGGCTACCGAGCTCCTACAATGAGCAGTTCTTC.

The chain recombines TRBV4-2 with TRBJ2-7; 12 bases match TRBD2. This CDR3 has 19 amino acids. The germline V gene encodes CDR1 LGHNA and CDR2 YNFKEQ. Trimming removed 1 base from V and 6 bases from J; junction bases left unmatched: 16. CDR3 protein: CASSQVGLAGGLGHSEQYF. In nucleotides, the CDR3 is TGTGCCAGCAGCCAAGTCGGCCTAGCGGGAGGGTTGGGGCATTCCGAGCAGTACTTC.

This clonotype was recorded a few times. The chain carries TRBV7-8 and TRBJ2-7; unclear D gene. The germline V gene encodes CDR1 SGHVS and CDR2 FQNEAQ. The CDR3 is 13 amino acids. V was cut by 5 bases and J by 3 bases, with 11 bases left in between. CDR3 region: CASSQLWGYEQYF. The CDR3 DNA sequence: TGTGCCAGCAGCCAACTGTGGGGCTACGAGCAGTACTTC.